A single sample gave rise to the 17 T cell receptor beta chains below, sequenced in a study of T cells after yellow fever vaccination. TCRdb reprocessed the 5' RACE reads with MiXCR, giving one entry per CDR3 protein. The sample records approximately 110,000 distinct CDR3 sequences, more than 6% being singletons. The sequenced sample was CD4+ T cells sorted from PBMCs, obtained around 10 days after the first yellow fever vaccination. These receptors came from a man aged 18-30 years who received the YFV17D yellow fever vaccine.

This clonotype was seen more than once but under ten times. This rearrangement joins TRBV5-4 to TRBJ2-5, with 10 bases lining up with TRBD1. In germline, CDR1 is SGHNT, CDR2 YYREEE (reference sequence). This CDR3 has 17 residues. Trimming at V came to 2 bases and at J to 4 bases, leaving 11 bases not matched to a gene. The CDR3 region is CASSLGGQGLGGETQYF. The CDR3 nucleotides read TGTGCCAGCAGCTTAGGGGGACAGGGGTTAGGGGGAGAGACCCAGTACTTC.

This rearrangement joins TRBV5-1 to TRBJ1-1, with D tentatively TRBD1 (5 bases). The CDR3 is made up of 15 amino acids. The ends were cut back, 1 base at V and 0 bases at J, with 10 bases in the middle. Looked up from germline, CDR1 is SGHRS and CDR2 is YFSETQ. Here the CDR3 DNA reads TGCGCCAGCAGCTTGCTTCCGGGGGTGAACACTGAAGCTTTCTTT. This translates into CASSLLPGVNTEAFF.

The chain carries TRBV6-2 or TRBV6-3 and TRBJ1-2; D ambiguous. Germline V gene data show CDR1 as MNHEY and CDR2 as SVGEGT. CDR3 length: 14 amino acids. V was trimmed by 7 bases and J by 2 bases, leaving 14 bases between them. Written as DNA, the CDR3 is TGTGCCAGCACCTATCCCCAGCTAAACTATGGCTACACCTTC. As protein: CASTYPQLNYGYTF.

This clonotype was counted at least ten times. This rearrangement joins TRBV6-5 to TRBJ2-4; TRBD2 might be the D (5 bases). This CDR3 region has 18 residues. The V and J ends lost 0 bases and 1 base respectively, with 16 bases between them. CDR1 and CDR2 (germline): MNHEY, SVGAGI. Here the CDR3 DNA reads TGTGCCAGCAGTTACTCGTATCGGGTTGGGGAGGCCAAAAACATTCAGTACTTC. Translating gives CASSYSYRVGEAKNIQYF.

This clonotype was seen many times. This rearrangement joins TRBV5-1 to TRBJ2-3; D not certain. CDR3 length: 15 residues. Germline CDR1 reads SGHRS; CDR2 reads YFSETQ. The V end lost 3 bases, the J end lost 0 bases, and 11 bases lay between the germline ends. For the CDR3, the DNA is TGCGCCAGCAGCTCTACCATGGGGAGCACAGATACGCAGTATTTT. Translating gives CASSSTMGSTDTQYF.

The chain links TRBV20-1 to TRBJ2-3, with 10 bases that match TRBD2. This CDR3 is 15 amino acids long. V gave up 0 bases and J gave up 5 bases; unmatched junction bases: 5. Germline values: CDR1 DFQATT, CDR2 SNEGSKA (reference sequence). The CDR3 DNA is TGCAGTGCTAGAGATCCCAGCGGGGGGGGAGATACGCAGTATTTT. Amino acids: CSARDPSGGGDTQYF.

This clonotype has ten or more counts. The rearrangement uses TRBV18 and TRBJ1-5; no clear D gene. Germline loops: CDR1 KGHSH, CDR2 LQKENI. Trimming stripped 3 bases from V and 8 bases from J, with 11 bases between. The CDR3 has 13 amino acids. CDR3 region: CASSPSRGEPQHF. For the CDR3, the DNA is TGTGCCAGCTCACCGTCTCGTGGGGAGCCCCAGCATTTT.

In nucleotides, the CDR3 is TGTGCCAGCAGCCAAGAGTGGGGGCGTGCAGATACGCAGTATTTT. Translation gives CASSQEWGRADTQYF. This chain connects TRBV3-1 to TRBJ2-3; tentative D call: TRBD1 (6 bases). This CDR3 has 15 residues. The V end lost 0 bases, the J end lost 4 bases, and 11 bases lay between the germline ends. Germline CDR1 is LGHDT and CDR2 is YNNKEL (reference sequence).

This clonotype was observed many times. This chain links TRBV29-1 with TRBJ1-1; possible D gene TRBD1, 5 bases. The CDR3 totals 13 residues. Germline CDR1 SQVTM, CDR2 ANQGSEA. The V gene lost 2 bases and the J gene lost 1 base, with 8 bases spanning the gap. DNA for the CDR3: TGCAGCGTTGAAAGGGGAACGAACACTGAAGCTTTCTTT. Translation: CSVERGTNTEAFF.

This clonotype has a count of ten or more. The CDR3 nucleotides read TGTGCCAGCGCCAAAAGAGGGGGGCTAAGGGAGCAGTTCTTC. Translation: CASAKRGGLREQFF. The rearrangement uses TRBV7-8 and TRBJ2-1; D is perhaps TRBD1 or TRBD2 (6 bases each). V lost 8 bases to trimming and J lost 10 bases, with 21 bases between them. The germline V gene encodes CDR1 SGHVS and CDR2 FQNEAQ. The length of the CDR3 is 14 residues.

This clonotype appeared many times. The chain has TRBV3-1 and TRBJ1-1, with D possibly TRBD1 on 5 matching bases. CDR1 and CDR2 (germline): LGHDT, YNNKEL (reference sequence). Trimming pared 0 bases from V and 4 bases from J, leaving 15 bases between. There are 16 residues in the CDR3. In DNA form, the CDR3 reads TGTGCCAGCAGCCAAGATCTTCGCTTTCAGGGCACTGAAGCTTTCTTT. It specifies CASSQDLRFQGTEAFF.

The chain recombines TRBV7-2 with TRBJ2-5; 10 bases are a match to TRBD2. This CDR3 comprises 15 residues. Germline CDR1 reads SGHTA; CDR2 reads FQGNSA. J gave up 3 bases and V 3 bases, and 4 bases lay outside the gene matches. The CDR3 reads CASSFSGGQKETQYF. In DNA, the CDR3 is TGTGCCAGCAGCTTTAGCGGGGGGCAGAAAGAGACCCAGTACTTC.

There are many counts of this clonotype. The genes are TRBV4-2 and TRBJ2-3; D is unclear. V dropped 1 base and J dropped 0 bases, with 11 bases sitting between them. CDR1 is LGHNA and CDR2 is YNFKEQ in the germline V gene. The CDR3 covers 16 residues. Written as DNA, the CDR3 is TGTGCCAGCAGCCAAGCCTCTGCGGTCAGCACAGATACGCAGTATTTT. Its translation: CASSQASAVSTDTQYF.

This clonotype came up many times. The chain recombines TRBV6-2 or TRBV6-3 with TRBJ1-2, with TRBD1 matching over 9 bases. The trim removed 0 bases at V and 7 bases at J, leaving 9 bases unmatched. CDR1 and CDR2 from the germline V gene are MNHEY and SVGEGT. The CDR3 is 16 residues long. The CDR3 loop reads CASSYSGGTGNSGYTF. CDR3 nucleotide sequence: TGTGCCAGCAGTTACTCGGGCGGGACAGGGAATAGTGGCTACACCTTC.

This clonotype was observed a few times. The chain uses TRBV5-1 and TRBJ2-4; TRBD1 agrees at 10 bases. CDR1 SGHRS and CDR2 YFSETQ come from the germline V gene. The trim removed 0 bases at V and 7 bases at J, leaving 4 bases unmatched. This CDR3 spans 15 amino acids. The CDR3 here is CASSLGPDRGNIQYF. The CDR3 DNA follows: TGCGCCAGCAGCTTGGGACCGGACAGGGGGAACATTCAGTACTTC.

This clonotype was found many times. The chain employs TRBV12-3 or TRBV12-4 and TRBJ2-5; perhaps TRBD1 as D (6 bases). This CDR3 comprises 13 residues. The V end was cut by 8 bases, the J end by 5 bases, with 15 bases between. CDR3 amino acids: CASVYRDGETQYF. In DNA form, the CDR3 reads TGTGCCAGCGTGTACAGGGATGGGGAGACCCAGTACTTC.

This clonotype was recorded many times. V usage is TRBV19 and J usage is TRBJ2-1; D is ambiguous. Trimming pared 4 bases from V and 1 base from J, leaving 14 bases between. Germline loops: CDR1 LNHDA, CDR2 SQIVND (reference sequence). CDR3 length: 16 residues. DNA for the CDR3: TGTGCCAGTAGTACCTCCGGGTCCTCTTCCTACAATGAGCAGTTCTTC. Its protein is CASSTSGSSSYNEQFF.